These T cell receptor beta chains were read from a single sample in a study of cytomegalovirus exposure and HLA in healthy donors. Clones were sequenced by immunoSEQ multiplex PCR, and TCRdb holds only the in-frame ones, with some missing. The profile shows under 150,000 clones, around 70% of them singletons. Sequencing was carried out using PBMCs. These receptors all come from a young man in good health and CMV-seronegative. CDR3s leave out the opening cysteine and the closing phenylalanine or tryptophan. D genes are given only for firm matches.

TRBV28	NA	TRBJ1-5	ASNVGAIQPQH
TRBV23-1	NA	TRBJ1-1	ASSQLGRPGQGSGWVMNTEAF
TRBV7-9	TRBD1	TRBJ1-1	ASSIGGAGLLLTEAF
TRBV5-1	NA	TRBJ2-7	ASSLQLTGSYEQY
TRBV4-2	NA	TRBJ1-2	ASSQVPGGYT
TRBV10-3	TRBD1	TRBJ1-5	AINTDRSQPQH
TRBV10-3	NA	TRBJ2-3	AISTPTDTQY
TRBV18	TRBD2	TRBJ2-7	ASSPMTSVSYEQY
TRBV7-2	NA	TRBJ2-5	ASSRRLGAPETQY
TRBV11-3	NA	TRBJ2-1	ASSLDLQREQF
TRBV6-1	NA	TRBJ1-2	ASSGGLSNYGYT
TRBV7-9	NA	TRBJ1-5	ASSPGGGLSNQPQH
TRBV19	TRBD1	TRBJ1-1	ASSAQGQPNTEAF
TRBV19	NA	TRBJ1-5	ASKEGWGFSNQPQH
TRBV18	NA	TRBJ2-7	ASSPTLRPPYEQY
TRBV4-2	NA	TRBJ2-3	ASSQDEAADTQY
TRBV28	NA	TRBJ1-1	ASVGRTEAF
TRBV7-9	TRBD1	TRBJ2-7	ASSRIPGTGDGEQY
TRBV5-6	TRBD2	TRBJ2-7	ASSLALAGLFEQY
TRBV28	TRBD1	TRBJ1-1	ASTAPGQKTLNTEAF
TRBV7-9	NA	TRBJ2-7	ASSPNLAAGATYEQY
TRBV10-1	NA	TRBJ2-7	ASSEASLFSYEQY
TRBV29-1	TRBD2	TRBJ2-7	SAEGLAGDYEQY
TRBV11-3	TRBD1	TRBJ1-2	ASSPGQEYGYT
TRBV14	TRBD1	TRBJ1-1	ASSPGTGNTEAF
TRBV18	NA	TRBJ1-5	ASSQVTDNQPQH
TRBV28	NA	TRBJ1-1	ASTLARGNTEAF
TRBV10-3	NA	TRBJ2-3	ATTRGTLTDTQY
TRBV29-1	NA	TRBJ1-1	SARQVLNTEAF
TRBV6-4	TRBD1	TRBJ2-1	ASPYPDGTGGCNEQF
TRBV2	NA	TRBJ2-1	ASTLSPEQF
TRBV27	NA	TRBJ1-1	ASSLSPRNTEAF
TRBV7-8	TRBD1	TRBJ1-1	ASSLDGTGENTEAF
TRBV28	TRBD1	TRBJ2-1	ASSPMNRDRGF
TRBV7-6	TRBD1	TRBJ2-1	ASSLEGAEGEQF
TRBV28	TRBD1	TRBJ2-7	ASSSPGQGYEQY
TRBV28	NA	TRBJ2-3	ASSYDSPQGDTQY
TRBV5-4	NA	TRBJ2-3	ASSLDQSHRDTQY
TRBV28	NA	TRBJ2-3	ASSGEGADTQY
TRBV13	NA	TRBJ2-6	ASSLFGSRSGANVLT
TRBV27	TRBD2	TRBJ2-1	ASSLISSGGSSNEQF
TRBV18	TRBD1	TRBJ1-1	ASSQIEQGGTEAF
TRBV18	NA	TRBJ1-1	ASSSTLNTEAF
TRBV4-2	NA	TRBJ1-5	ASSQERGSNQPQH
TRBV6-5	NA	TRBJ1-5	ASSLGLDQPQH
TRBV28	NA	TRBJ2-7	ASSPRQHEQY
TRBV18	NA	TRBJ2-1	ASSQGLNNEQF
TRBV27	NA	TRBJ2-7	ASSLSSGFREQY
TRBV11-2	NA	TRBJ2-1	ASSGGAGEYNEQF
TRBV4-2	TRBD2	TRBJ2-1	ASSPPGTSGRWANEQF
TRBV28	NA	TRBJ2-5	ASSSKDSSEETQY
TRBV5-1	TRBD1	TRBJ2-1	ASSLKPPGQGYNEQF
TRBV5-1	TRBD1	TRBJ1-4	ASSLRDRDEKLF
TRBV5-1	TRBD2	TRBJ2-5	ASSLGRLAGRETQY
TRBV6-5	NA	TRBJ1-2	ASKRADYGYT
TRBV7-6	NA	TRBJ2-3	ASSPAGVRANTDTQY
TRBV7-6	NA	TRBJ2-1	ASSSRLDNEQF
TRBV5-4	TRBD2	TRBJ2-1	ASSFGLAGGPHEQF
TRBV14	NA	TRBJ2-6	ASSQGVGRGSGANVLT